This entry lists 29 T cell receptor beta chains sequenced from one sample in a study of blood T cell repertoires in COVID-19. Assay: immunoSEQ multiplex PCR; the TCRdb copy retains only in-frame clones and omits some. This sample yields 70,000 to 100,000 clones, of which 70% to 90% are seen a single time; about 18% belongs to the top ten. Sequenced sample: peripheral blood. These receptors all stem from a woman aged 55-70 years with COVID-19, enrolled during active disease.

The chain joins TRBV7-8 to TRBJ2-5, with D perhaps matching TRBD1 (6 bases). With 2 bases removed from V and 5 bases from J, the gap between germline ends came to 18 bases. This CDR3 has 16 residues. CDR1 is SGHVS, CDR2 FQNEAQ, per germline. CDR3 bases: TGTGCCAGCAGCTTATTTCAGGGGCGTCAACGCGAGACCCAGTACTTC. Encoded protein: CASSLFQGRQRETQYF. The whole variable domain, filled in from reference TRBV7-8 and TRBJ2-5, reads GAGVSQSPRYKVAKRGQDVALRCDPISGHVSLFWYQQALGQGPEFLTYFQNEAQLDKSGLPSDRFFAERPEGSVSTLKIQRTQQEDSAVYLCASSLFQGRQRETQYFGPGTRLLVL.

The chain carries TRBV28 and TRBJ2-7; weak D call: TRBD1 (6 bases). V lost 4 bases, J lost 6 bases, and 16 bases lay in between. The CDR3 sequence is 14 residues long. Germline V gene data show CDR1 as MDHEN and CDR2 as SYDVKM. The CDR3 DNA reads TGTGCCAGCAGTTCCGGGACACCCTCGGCCGAGCAGTACTTC. Amino acids: CASSSGTPSAEQYF.

The V gene is TRBV20-1, the J gene TRBJ1-2; 7 bases are shared with TRBD1. With V trimmed by 6 bases and J by 6 bases, 4 bases remained unmatched. This CDR3 comprises 11 residues. Germline V lookup: CDR1 DFQATT, CDR2 SNEGSKA (reference sequence). In DNA form, the CDR3 reads TGCAGTGCGACAGGGAGCCATGGCTACACCTTC. This translates into CSATGSHGYTF.

The chain couples TRBV5-4 to TRBJ1-1, with no clear D. Germline lookup yields CDR1 SGHNT and CDR2 YYREEE (reference sequence). This CDR3 has 14 residues. V lost 0 bases, J lost 6 bases, and 12 bases lay in between. Written as DNA, the CDR3 is TGTGCCAGCAGCTTGGAATTAGGGAGTCCTGAAGCTTTCTTT. Protein product: CASSLELGSPEAFF. The full variable domain, rest sourced from reference TRBV5-4 and TRBJ1-1, is ETGVTQSPTHLIKTRGQQVTLRCSSQSGHNTVSWYQQALGQGPQFIFQYYREEENGRGNFPPRFSGLQFPNYSSELNVNALELDDSALYLCASSLELGSPEAFFGQGTRLTVV.

This chain uses TRBV19 with TRBJ1-4, with D tentatively TRBD1 (6 bases). The V end was cut by 4 bases, the J end by 0 bases, with 12 bases between. The CDR3 extends over 16 amino acids. Germline loops: CDR1 LNHDA, CDR2 SQIVND (reference sequence). The CDR3 sequence is CASSTTGRTTNEKLFF. CDR3 bases: TGTGCCAGTAGTACGACAGGACGCACAACTAATGAAAAACTGTTTTTT.

The chain combines TRBV7-9 with TRBJ2-5; 7 bases map to TRBD2. The CDR3 contains 15 residues. V lost 5 bases, J lost 3 bases, and 9 bases stayed unmatched. Germline-derived CDR1 and CDR2 are SEHNR and FQNEAQ (reference sequence). The CDR3 loop is CASSHGTNLKETQYF. The CDR3 DNA is TGTGCCAGCAGCCACGGGACTAACCTCAAAGAGACCCAGTACTTC.

This chain joins TRBV15 and TRBJ1-6, with TRBD1 as a possible D gene (6 bases). This CDR3 is 16 amino acids long. Germline values: CDR1 LNHNV, CDR2 YYDKDF (reference sequence). V was shortened by 5 bases and J by 2 bases, with 13 bases between the two germline ends. CDR3 in DNA: TGTGCCACCAGCTGGACGGACAGCCCCTATAATTCACCCCTCCACTTT. This encodes CATSWTDSPYNSPLHF.

V gene TRBV18 combines with J gene TRBJ1-2; TRBD1 matches at 8 bases. Trimming cost V 3 bases and J 5 bases; bases outside gene matches: 5. The CDR3 length is 14 residues. In germline, CDR1 is KGHSH, CDR2 LQKENI. The CDR3 sequence is CASSPSGGGYGYTF. The CDR3 DNA is TGTGCCAGCTCACCTTCAGGGGGCGGGTATGGCTACACCTTC. The entire variable domain, with the rest obtained from reference TRBV18 and TRBJ1-2, is as follows: NAGVMQNPRHLVRRRGQEARLRCSPMKGHSHVYWYRQLPEEGLKFMVYLQKENIIDESGMPKERFSAEFPKEGPSILRIQQVVRGDSAAYFCASSPSGGGYGYTFGSGTRLTVV.

V is TRBV14 and J is TRBJ1-2; D unresolved. Trimming removed 1 base at V and 4 bases at J, with 13 bases between. The length of the CDR3 is 15 residues. CDR1 SGHDN and CDR2 FVKESK come from the germline V gene. The CDR3 nucleotides read TGTGCCAGCAGCCAAGGAATATCACTAGGCTATGGCTACACCTTC. Amino acids: CASSQGISLGYGYTF.

The CDR3 bases are TGCGCCAGCAGCTTCGCCAGACAGGCTAACAATGAGCAGTTCTTC. Protein product: CASSFARQANNEQFF. This rearrangement joins TRBV5-1 to TRBJ2-1; D may be TRBD1 (6 bases). There are 15 residues in the CDR3. Germline V gene lookup returns CDR1 SGHRS and CDR2 YFSETQ. V was trimmed by 2 bases and J by 5 bases, leaving 14 bases between them. Filled out from reference TRBV5-1 and TRBJ2-1, the complete variable domain reads KAGVTQTPRYLIKTRGQQVTLSCSPISGHRSVSWYQQTPGQGLQFLFEYFSETQRNKGNFPGRFSGRQFSNSRSEMNVSTLELGDSALYLCASSFARQANNEQFFGPGTRLTVL.

The chain is built from TRBV28 and TRBJ1-2; D is perhaps TRBD1 (5 bases). Germline-derived CDR1 and CDR2 are MDHEN and SYDVKM. This CDR3 is 15 amino acids long. Trimming shortened V by 7 bases and J by 5 bases, and 20 bases separated the two germline ends. The CDR3 DNA sequence: TGTGCCAGCACCTTAGGGAACGGGGGACTTTATGGCTACACCTTC. Its translation: CASTLGNGGLYGYTF.

The rearrangement joins TRBV19 to TRBJ2-6; 9 positions agree with TRBD2. Per the germline V gene, CDR1 is LNHDA and CDR2 is SQIVND (reference sequence). J was trimmed by 1 base and V by 6 bases; bases with no gene match: 4. The CDR3 covers 16 residues. The CDR3 DNA reads as TGTGCCAGTAGAGCCGGACTAGCGTCTGGGGCCAACGTCCTGACTTTC. Translated, it gives CASRAGLASGANVLTF.

The V and J genes are TRBV10-3 and TRBJ1-1; 7 bases fit TRBD1. There are 14 residues in the CDR3. Germline CDR1 ENHRY, CDR2 SYGVKD. Trimming cost V 2 bases and J 11 bases; bases outside gene matches: 11. CDR3 DNA sequence: TGTGCCATCAGTGAGCCAACAGGGGTCGAGTCTGCTTTCTTT. Amino acids: CAISEPTGVESAFF.

This clone has more than one count but fewer than ten. The chain uses TRBV29-1 and TRBJ2-3, with TRBD2 matching 8 bases. CDR3 length: 13 residues. Germline assignment: CDR1 SQVTM and CDR2 ANQGSEA. V shed 3 bases, J shed 1 base, and the junction held 0 bases outside the gene matches. CDR3 region: CSVERGGTDTQYF. Here the CDR3 DNA reads TGCAGCGTTGAGCGGGGGGGCACAGATACGCAGTATTTT.

This clone was seen just once. V is TRBV19 and J is TRBJ2-3; 12 bases agree with TRBD2. This CDR3 is built from 14 residues. CDR1 is LNHDA, CDR2 SQIVND, per germline (reference sequence). The V and J ends lost 10 bases and 3 bases, in that order; junction bases with no gene match: 5. The CDR3: CATSGGAATDTQYF. Written as DNA, the CDR3 is TGTGCCACTAGCGGGGGGGCCGCTACAGATACGCAGTATTTT.

The V and J genes are TRBV18 and TRBJ2-7, with 10 nucleotides matching TRBD1. From germline, CDR1 is KGHSH and CDR2 LQKENI. Trimming cost V 5 bases and J 7 bases; bases outside gene matches: 8. CDR3 size: 14 residues. In DNA form, the CDR3 reads TGTGCCAGCTCAGCTCGGACAGGGGGTAAGGAGCAGTACTTC. Protein product: CASSARTGGKEQYF.

The chain carries TRBV12-3 or TRBV12-4 and TRBJ1-2; D possibly corresponds to TRBD1 (5 bases). The CDR3 is 13 amino acids. V was clipped by 4 bases and J by 5 bases, with 11 bases between them. The CDR3 protein is CASSSSRGYGYTF. DNA of the CDR3: TGTGCCAGCAGTTCTTCTCGGGGGTATGGCTACACCTTC.

The V and J genes are TRBV6-1 and TRBJ2-3; D ambiguous. The V gene's germline CDR1 is MNHNS and CDR2 SASEGT. The CDR3 runs 13 residues. Trimming cost V 2 bases and J 6 bases, with 9 bases left between them. CDR3 region: CASSEFSVDTQYF. CDR3 bases: TGTGCCAGCAGTGAATTTTCAGTGGATACGCAGTATTTT.

V and J are TRBV29-1 and TRBJ2-7; 12 nucleotides line up with TRBD1. This CDR3 contains 14 residues. Germline lookup yields CDR1 SQVTM and CDR2 ANQGSEA. V lost 7 bases to trimming and J lost 9 bases; unmatched junction nucleotides: 13. The CDR3 region has the DNA TGCAGCGCTAATGCCGGGACAGGGGGCTCAGTGCAGTACTTC. This gives the protein CSANAGTGGSVQYF.

V gene TRBV10-1 combines with J gene TRBJ1-2; possible D gene TRBD1, 5 bases. The CDR3 sequence is 22 residues long. Germline assignment: CDR1 WNHNN and CDR2 SYGVQD (reference sequence). The V end was cut by 6 bases, the J end by 2 bases, with 37 bases between. For the CDR3, the DNA is TGCGCCAGCAGCCAGGACAAGGGAAATCTGCCGCTTAATCTGTCTACCAACTATGGCTACACCTTC. It is translated as CASSQDKGNLPLNLSTNYGYTF.

CDR3 bases: TGCGCCAGCAGCCAAGATTGGCCCGTTAGCGGGCGAGAGCCCTACGAGCAGTACTTC. It translates to CASSQDWPVSGREPYEQYF. The chain joins TRBV4-3 to TRBJ2-7, with 7 nucleotides matching TRBD2. Germline CDR1 and CDR2: LGHNA and YSLEER. The CDR3 sequence is 19 residues long. V lost 0 bases, J lost 2 bases, and 16 bases stayed unmatched.

This chain joins TRBV25-1 and TRBJ2-7; D remains unclear. The V gene's germline CDR1 is MGHDK and CDR2 SYGVNS. V was trimmed by 7 bases and J by 2 bases, leaving 12 bases between them. The CDR3 contains 13 residues. This CDR3 is CASTPESTYEQYF. Written as DNA, the CDR3 is TGTGCCAGCACCCCGGAGAGTACCTACGAGCAGTACTTC.

This rearrangement joins TRBV5-6 to TRBJ1-5; D perhaps matches TRBD1 (6 bases). V was clipped by 2 bases and J by 7 bases, with 16 bases between them. Germline CDR1 and CDR2: SGHDT and YYEEEE. The CDR3 runs to 15 residues. Here the CDR3 reads CASSFSGTRGQPQHF. In DNA, the CDR3 is TGTGCCAGCAGCTTCTCCGGGACAAGAGGCCAGCCCCAGCATTTT.

The V gene is TRBV11-2, the J gene TRBJ2-7; maybe TRBD1 (5 bases). V lost 2 bases to trimming and J lost 1 base, with 21 bases between them. The CDR3 runs to 18 residues. Germline V gives CDR1 SGHAT, CDR2 FQNNGV. CDR3 amino acids: CASSLRGRPNTPSYEQYF. The CDR3 DNA reads as TGTGCCAGCAGCTTAAGGGGAAGGCCGAACACACCATCCTACGAGCAGTACTTC.

V is TRBV4-3 and J is TRBJ1-2; D ambiguous. Germline V gene lookup returns CDR1 LGHNA and CDR2 YSLEER. The CDR3 has 14 amino acids. Trimming shortened V by 4 bases and J by 4 bases, and 13 bases separated the two germline ends. CDR3 sequence (DNA): TGCGCCAGCAGCCCTACTTGGAGATCCTATGGCTACACCTTC. Translation: CASSPTWRSYGYTF.

The chain recombines TRBV11-2 with TRBJ1-1; D possibly corresponds to TRBD1 (5 bases). Germline CDR1 SGHAT, CDR2 FQNNGV. The CDR3 has 16 residues. V was clipped by 0 bases and J by 7 bases, with 18 bases between them. This CDR3 is CASSLDRAQGIGEAFF. The CDR3 DNA follows: TGTGCCAGCAGCTTAGATAGGGCCCAGGGAATCGGTGAAGCTTTCTTT.

This clone showed up just once. The J gene is TRBJ2-7, the V gene TRBV6-5, with a tentative D call TRBD1 (5 bases). V was cut by 6 bases and J by 2 bases, with 14 bases left in between. The CDR3 has 14 amino acids. Germline CDR1 is MNHEY and CDR2 is SVGAGI. This CDR3 is CASSPTTVPYEQYF. The CDR3 nucleotides read TGTGCCAGCAGCCCAACGACAGTCCCCTACGAGCAGTACTTC.

This chain joins TRBV9 and TRBJ2-5; 7 positions agree with TRBD2. V was clipped by 1 base and J by 0 bases; unmatched bases: 0. The CDR3 loop spans 14 amino acids. Germline V gene data show CDR1 as SGDLS and CDR2 as YYNGEE. CDR3 in amino acids: CASSVRGDQETQYF. Here the CDR3 DNA reads TGTGCCAGCAGCGTACGGGGGGACCAAGAGACCCAGTACTTC. Based on the CDR3 plus reference TRBV9 and TRBJ2-5, the full variable domain is DSGVTQTPKHLITATGQRVTLRCSPRSGDLSVYWYQQSLDQGLQFLIQYYNGEERAKGNILERFSAQQFPDLHSELNLSSLELGDSALYFCASSVRGDQETQYFGPGTRLLVL.

The chain joins TRBV25-1 to TRBJ2-5; TRBD2 might be the D (6 bases). Per the germline V gene, CDR1 is MGHDK and CDR2 is SYGVNS. V was trimmed by 4 bases and J by 3 bases, leaving 15 bases between them. The CDR3 consists of 15 residues. The CDR3 region has the DNA TGTGCCAGCAGTGTCGAGTGGACTACCAAAGAGACCCAGTACTTC. It encodes CASSVEWTTKETQYF.